This TCR beta chain was captured in a study of long-term antiretroviral therapy in people with HIV. Study-level results: Following ART, diversity rose but still fell short of transplant donor controls.

In regard to this clone: Antigen: not known.

Assay version v3.0 of immunoSEQ was used, and it was run at survey level. Clones were sequenced by immunoSEQ multiplex PCR, and TCRdb holds only the in-frame ones, with some missing. The data hold about 11,000 clones, with around 80% observed a single time. Germline-derived CDR1 and CDR2 are MGHRA and YSYEKL. Between the trimmed V and J ends, which lost 2 bases and 3 bases, there was a span of 11 bases. The CDR3 consists of 14 residues. No donor had fewer than one pre-ART PBMC sample or fewer than two post-ART PBMC samples. Sequencing was performed on unsorted PBMCs, taken approximately 7 years after starting antiretroviral therapy. The clonotype originates from a man over 45 with HIV. The chain uses TRBV4-1 and TRBJ2-7; TRBD1 might be the D (6 bases). CDR3 sequence reads: CASSQQDSFYEQYF. CDR3 DNA sequence: TGCGCCAGCAGCCAACAGGACAGCTTCTACGAGCAGTACTTC.